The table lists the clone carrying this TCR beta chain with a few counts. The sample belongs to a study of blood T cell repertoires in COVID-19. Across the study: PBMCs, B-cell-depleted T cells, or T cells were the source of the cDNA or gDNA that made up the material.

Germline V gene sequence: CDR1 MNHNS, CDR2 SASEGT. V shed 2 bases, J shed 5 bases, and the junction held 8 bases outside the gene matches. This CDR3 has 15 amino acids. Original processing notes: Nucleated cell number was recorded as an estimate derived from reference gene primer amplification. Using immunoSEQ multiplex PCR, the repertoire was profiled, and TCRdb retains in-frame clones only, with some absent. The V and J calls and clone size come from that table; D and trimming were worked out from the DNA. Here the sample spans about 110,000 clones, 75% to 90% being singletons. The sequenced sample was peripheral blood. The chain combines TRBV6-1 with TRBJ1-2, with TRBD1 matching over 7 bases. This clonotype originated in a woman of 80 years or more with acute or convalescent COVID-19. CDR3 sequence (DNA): TGTGCCAGCAGTGAAAGGGACAGTTTTGCGTATGGCTACACCTTC. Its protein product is CASSERDSFAYGYTF.